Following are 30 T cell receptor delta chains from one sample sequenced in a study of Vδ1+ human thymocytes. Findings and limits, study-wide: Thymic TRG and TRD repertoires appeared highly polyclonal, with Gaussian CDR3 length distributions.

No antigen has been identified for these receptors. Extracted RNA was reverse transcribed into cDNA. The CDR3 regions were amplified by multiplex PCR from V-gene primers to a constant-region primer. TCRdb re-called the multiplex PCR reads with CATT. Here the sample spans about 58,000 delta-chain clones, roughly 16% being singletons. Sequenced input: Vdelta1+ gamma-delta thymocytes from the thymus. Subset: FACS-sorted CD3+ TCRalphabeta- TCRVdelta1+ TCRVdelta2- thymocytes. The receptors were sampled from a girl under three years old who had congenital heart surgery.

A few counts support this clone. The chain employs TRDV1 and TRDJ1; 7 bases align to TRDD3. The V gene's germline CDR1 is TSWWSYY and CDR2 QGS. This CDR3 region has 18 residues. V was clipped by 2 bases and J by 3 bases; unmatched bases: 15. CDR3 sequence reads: CALGERIRGYARADKLIF. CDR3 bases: TGTGCTCTTGGGGAAAGGATTAGAGGATACGCGAGAGCCGATAAACTCATCTTT.

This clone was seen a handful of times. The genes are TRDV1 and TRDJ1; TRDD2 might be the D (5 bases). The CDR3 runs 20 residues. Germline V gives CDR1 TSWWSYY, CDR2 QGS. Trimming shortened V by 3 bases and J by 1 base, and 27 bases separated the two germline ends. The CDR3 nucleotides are TGTGCTCTTGGGGACACCCCGCGACCTACGTCCATTACCCCCACCGATAAACTCATCTTT. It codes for CALGDTPRPTSITPTDKLIF.

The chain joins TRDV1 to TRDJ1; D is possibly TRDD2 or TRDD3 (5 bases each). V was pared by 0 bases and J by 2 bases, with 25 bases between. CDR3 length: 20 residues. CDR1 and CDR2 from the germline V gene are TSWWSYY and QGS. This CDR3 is CALGELRTYGSGGGTDKLIF. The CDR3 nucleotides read TGTGCTCTTGGGGAACTTCGGACCTACGGGTCAGGGGGTGGTACCGATAAACTCATCTTT.

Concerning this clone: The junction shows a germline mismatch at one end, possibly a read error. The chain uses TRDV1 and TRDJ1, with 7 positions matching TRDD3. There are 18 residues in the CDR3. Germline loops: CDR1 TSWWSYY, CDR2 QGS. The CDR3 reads CALTFTRGIRASTDRLIF. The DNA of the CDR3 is TGTGCTCTGACCTTCACCCGGGGGATCCGGGCGTCCACCGATAGACTCATCTTT.

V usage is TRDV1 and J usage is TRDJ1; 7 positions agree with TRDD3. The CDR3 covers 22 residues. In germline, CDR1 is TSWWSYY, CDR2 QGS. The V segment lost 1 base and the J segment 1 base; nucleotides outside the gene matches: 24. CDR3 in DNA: TGTGCTCTTGGGGAACCGCTCCCTAGCGCTACTGGGGCTCCTGGGGGCACCGATAAACTCATCTTT. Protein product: CALGEPLPSATGAPGGTDKLIF.

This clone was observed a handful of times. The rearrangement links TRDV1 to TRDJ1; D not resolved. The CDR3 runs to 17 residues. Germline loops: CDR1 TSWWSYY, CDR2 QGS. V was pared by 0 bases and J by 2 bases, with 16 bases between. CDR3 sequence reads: CALGELSRGSVTDKLIF. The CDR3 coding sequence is TGTGCTCTTGGGGAACTCAGTAGGGGTTCCGTTACCGATAAACTCATCTTT.

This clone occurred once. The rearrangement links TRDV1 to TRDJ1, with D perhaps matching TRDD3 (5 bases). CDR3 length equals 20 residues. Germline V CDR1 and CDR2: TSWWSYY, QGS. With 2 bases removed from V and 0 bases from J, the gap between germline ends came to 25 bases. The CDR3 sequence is CALGEIGSGDLFCDTDKLIF. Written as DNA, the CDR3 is TGTGCTCTTGGGGAAATTGGTTCAGGGGACTTGTTTTGCGACACCGATAAACTCATCTTT.

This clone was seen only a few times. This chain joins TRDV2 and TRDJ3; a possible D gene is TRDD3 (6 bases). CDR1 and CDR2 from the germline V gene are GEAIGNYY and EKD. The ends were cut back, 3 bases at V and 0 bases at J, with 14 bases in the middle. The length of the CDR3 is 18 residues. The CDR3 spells CACDSEGDPSWDTRQMFF. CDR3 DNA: TGTGCCTGTGACTCCGAAGGGGATCCCTCCTGGGACACCCGACAGATGTTTTTC.

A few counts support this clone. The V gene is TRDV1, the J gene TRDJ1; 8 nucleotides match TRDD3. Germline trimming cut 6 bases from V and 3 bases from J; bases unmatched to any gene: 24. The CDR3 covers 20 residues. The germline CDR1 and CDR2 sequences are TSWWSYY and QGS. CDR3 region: CALGKAVVLRVLGAADKLIF. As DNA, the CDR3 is TGTGCTCTTGGAAAGGCGGTCGTCCTACGTGTACTGGGGGCTGCCGATAAACTCATCTTT.

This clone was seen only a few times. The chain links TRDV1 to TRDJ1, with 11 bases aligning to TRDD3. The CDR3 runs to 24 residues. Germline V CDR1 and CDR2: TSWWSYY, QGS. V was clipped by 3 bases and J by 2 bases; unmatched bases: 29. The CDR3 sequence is CALGEPVLRRSLLGDIGWTDKLIF. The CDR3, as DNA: TGTGCTCTTGGGGAGCCGGTCCTCCGCCGATCATTACTGGGGGATATCGGGTGGACCGATAAACTCATCTTT.

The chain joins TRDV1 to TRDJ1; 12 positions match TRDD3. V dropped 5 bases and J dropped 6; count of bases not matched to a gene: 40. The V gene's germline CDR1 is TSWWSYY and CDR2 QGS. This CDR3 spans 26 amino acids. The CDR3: CALGPRVVSYVQTGGYPRTGRNKLIF. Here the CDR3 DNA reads TGTGCTCTTGGGCCCAGGGTGGTTTCCTACGTGCAGACTGGGGGATACCCACGGACGGGTCGGAATAAACTCATCTTT.

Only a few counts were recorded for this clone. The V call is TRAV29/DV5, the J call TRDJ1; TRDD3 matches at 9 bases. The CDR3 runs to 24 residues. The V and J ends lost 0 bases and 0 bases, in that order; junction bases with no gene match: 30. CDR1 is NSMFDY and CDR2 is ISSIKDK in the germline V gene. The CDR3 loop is CAASDFLKKSGDTRLRRYTDKLIF. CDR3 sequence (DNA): TGTGCAGCAAGCGATTTCCTAAAAAAAAGCGGGGATACGCGGTTAAGGAGGTACACCGATAAACTCATCTTT.

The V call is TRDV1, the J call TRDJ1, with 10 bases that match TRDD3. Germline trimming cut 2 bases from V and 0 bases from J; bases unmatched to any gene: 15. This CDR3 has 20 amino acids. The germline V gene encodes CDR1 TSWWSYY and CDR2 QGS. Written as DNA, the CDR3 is TGTGCTCTTGGGGAAAGTGTCCCCCTTGGGGGATACCAGTACACCGATAAACTCATCTTT. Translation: CALGESVPLGGYQYTDKLIF.

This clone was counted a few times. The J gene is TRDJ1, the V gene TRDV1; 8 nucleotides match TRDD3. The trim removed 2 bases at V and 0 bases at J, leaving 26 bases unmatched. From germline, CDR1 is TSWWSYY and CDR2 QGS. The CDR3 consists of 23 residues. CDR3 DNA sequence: TGTGCTCTTGGGGAATCGTCACCCGGGCGGGGGATATGGGATACAGCCTACACCGATAAACTCATCTTT. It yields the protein CALGESSPGRGIWDTAYTDKLIF.

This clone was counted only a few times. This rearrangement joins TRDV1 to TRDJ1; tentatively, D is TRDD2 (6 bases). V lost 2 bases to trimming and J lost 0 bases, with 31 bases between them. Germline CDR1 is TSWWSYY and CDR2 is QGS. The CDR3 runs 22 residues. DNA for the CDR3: TGTGCTCTTGGGGAAGGGGTTAGTCCTACGGCCCTCTCAAGCCCGTACACCGATAAACTCATCTTT. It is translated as CALGEGVSPTALSSPYTDKLIF.

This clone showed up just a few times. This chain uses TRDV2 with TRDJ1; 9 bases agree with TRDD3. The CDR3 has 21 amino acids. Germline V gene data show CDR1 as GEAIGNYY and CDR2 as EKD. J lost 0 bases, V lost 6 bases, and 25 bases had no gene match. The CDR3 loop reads CACKPPSAKGIREGHTDKLIF. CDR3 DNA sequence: TGTGCCTGTAAACCACCCTCAGCAAAGGGGATACGCGAGGGTCACACCGATAAACTCATCTTT.

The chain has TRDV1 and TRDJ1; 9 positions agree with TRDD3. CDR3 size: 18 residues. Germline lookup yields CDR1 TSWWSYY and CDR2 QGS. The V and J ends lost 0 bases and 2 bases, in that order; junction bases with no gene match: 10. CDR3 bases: TGTGCTCTTGGGGAACTCGGTGCGGCTGGGGGATGTACCGATAAACTCATCTTT. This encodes CALGELGAAGGCTDKLIF.

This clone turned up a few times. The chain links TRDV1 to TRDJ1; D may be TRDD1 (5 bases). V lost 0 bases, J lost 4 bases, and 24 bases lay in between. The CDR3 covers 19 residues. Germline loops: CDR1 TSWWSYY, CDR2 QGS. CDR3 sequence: CALGELEIDRRPASDKLIF. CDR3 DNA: TGTGCTCTTGGGGAACTCGAAATCGACCGCCGTCCAGCTAGCGATAAACTCATCTTT.

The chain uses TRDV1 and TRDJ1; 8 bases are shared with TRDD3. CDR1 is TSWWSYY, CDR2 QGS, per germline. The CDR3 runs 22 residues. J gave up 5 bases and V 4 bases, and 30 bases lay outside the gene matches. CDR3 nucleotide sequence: TGTGCTCTTGGGGGAACCTTCCCCTCGTTACTGGGGGCATCCCTACGCGGAGATAAACTCATCTTT. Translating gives CALGGTFPSLLGASLRGDKLIF.

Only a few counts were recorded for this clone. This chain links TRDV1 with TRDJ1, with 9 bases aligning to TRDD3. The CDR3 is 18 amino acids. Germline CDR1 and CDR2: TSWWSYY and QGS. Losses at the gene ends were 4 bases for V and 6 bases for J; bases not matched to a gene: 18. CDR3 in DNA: TGTGCTCTTGGGGGACCCTTGGTGATGGGGGATATCAGCCATAAACTCATCTTT. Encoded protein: CALGGPLVMGDISHKLIF.

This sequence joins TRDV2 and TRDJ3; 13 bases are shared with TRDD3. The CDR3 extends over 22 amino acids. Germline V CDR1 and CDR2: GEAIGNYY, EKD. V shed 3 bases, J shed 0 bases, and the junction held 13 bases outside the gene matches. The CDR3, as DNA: TGTGCCTGTGACTGTCCTTACTGGGGGATACGCGCCCGCTCCTGGGACACCCGACAGATGTTTTTC. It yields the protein CACDCPYWGIRARSWDTRQMFF.

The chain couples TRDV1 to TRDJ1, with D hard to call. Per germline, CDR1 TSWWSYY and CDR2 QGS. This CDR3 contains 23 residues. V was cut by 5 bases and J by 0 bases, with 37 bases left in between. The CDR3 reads CALGHPPGPFLNPIRADTDKLIF. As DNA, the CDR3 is TGTGCTCTTGGGCACCCGCCAGGACCATTTCTAAACCCTATTCGTGCGGACACCGATAAACTCATCTTT.

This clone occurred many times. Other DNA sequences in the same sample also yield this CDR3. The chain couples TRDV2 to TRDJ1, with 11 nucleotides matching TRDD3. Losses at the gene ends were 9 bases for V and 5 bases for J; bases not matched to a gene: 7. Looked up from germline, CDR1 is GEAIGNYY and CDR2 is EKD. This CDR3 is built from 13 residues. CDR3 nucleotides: TGTGCCCCTGGGGGATACTGTAGGGATAAACTCATCTTT. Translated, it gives CAPGGYCRDKLIF.

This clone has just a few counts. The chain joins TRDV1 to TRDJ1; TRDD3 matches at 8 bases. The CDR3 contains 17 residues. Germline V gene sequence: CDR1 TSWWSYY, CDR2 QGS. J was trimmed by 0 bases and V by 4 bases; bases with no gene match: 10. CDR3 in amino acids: CALGVNGGGFYTDKLIF. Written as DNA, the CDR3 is TGTGCTCTTGGGGTCAATGGTGGGGGATTCTACACCGATAAACTCATCTTT.

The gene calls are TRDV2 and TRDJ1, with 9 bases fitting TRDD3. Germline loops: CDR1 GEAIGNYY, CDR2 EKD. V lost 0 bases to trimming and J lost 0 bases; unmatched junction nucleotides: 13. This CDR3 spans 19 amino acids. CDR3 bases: TGTGCCTGTGACACCGGTCATTCACTGGGGGACTGGTACACCGATAAACTCATCTTT. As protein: CACDTGHSLGDWYTDKLIF.

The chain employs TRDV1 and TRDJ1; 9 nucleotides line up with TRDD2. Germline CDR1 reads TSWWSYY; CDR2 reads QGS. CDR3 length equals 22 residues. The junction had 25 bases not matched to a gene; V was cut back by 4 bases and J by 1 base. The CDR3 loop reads CALGGPAGSFLRVVLSTDKLIF. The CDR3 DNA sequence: TGTGCTCTTGGGGGTCCTGCGGGGTCCTTCCTACGTGTCGTCCTATCCACCGATAAACTCATCTTT.

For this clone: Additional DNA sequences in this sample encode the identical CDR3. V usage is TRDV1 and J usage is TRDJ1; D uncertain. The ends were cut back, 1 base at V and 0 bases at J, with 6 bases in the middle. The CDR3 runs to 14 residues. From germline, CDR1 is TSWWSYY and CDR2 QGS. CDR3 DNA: TGTGCTCTTGGGGAACCCCCGTACACCGATAAACTCATCTTT. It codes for CALGEPPYTDKLIF.

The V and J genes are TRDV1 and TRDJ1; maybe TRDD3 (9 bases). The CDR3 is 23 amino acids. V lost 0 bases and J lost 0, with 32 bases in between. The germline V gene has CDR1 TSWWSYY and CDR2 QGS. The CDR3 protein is CALGELTSYAGGSPKLYTDKLIF. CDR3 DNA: TGTGCTCTTGGGGAACTTACTTCCTACGCTGGGGGATCGCCAAAGCTTTACACCGATAAACTCATCTTT.

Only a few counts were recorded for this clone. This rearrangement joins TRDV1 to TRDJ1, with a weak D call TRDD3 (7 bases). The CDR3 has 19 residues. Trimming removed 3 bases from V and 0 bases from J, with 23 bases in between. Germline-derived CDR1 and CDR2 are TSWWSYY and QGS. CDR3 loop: CALGDSASWGLGYTDKLIF. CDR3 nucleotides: TGTGCTCTTGGGGACTCCGCTTCCTGGGGACTGGGGTACACCGATAAACTCATCTTT.

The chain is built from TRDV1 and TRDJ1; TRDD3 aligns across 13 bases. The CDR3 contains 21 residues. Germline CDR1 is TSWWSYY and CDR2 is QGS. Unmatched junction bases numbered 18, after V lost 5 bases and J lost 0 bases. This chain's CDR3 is CALGKTNTGGYANKYTDKLIF. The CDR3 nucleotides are TGTGCTCTTGGGAAGACAAATACTGGGGGATACGCAAATAAGTACACCGATAAACTCATCTTT.